The clone carrying this T cell receptor beta chain was counted at least ten times. CDR1 is SNHLY, CDR2 FYNNEI, per germline. CDR3 length equals 15 residues. Trimming removed 8 bases from V and 2 bases from J, with 16 bases in between. This sample is part of a study of T cells in Graves' hyperthyroidism and ophthalmopathy. RNA transcripts served as the template for amplifying TCR beta CDR3 regions. The primer set for the first-round RT-PCR of the TCR CDR3 was HTBI. Using its own MiXCR run on the multiplex PCR reads, TCRdb lists one record per CDR3 protein. This repertoire shows approximately 700,000 distinct CDR3 sequences, around 15% found once; its top ten account for about 8.4%. It was considered stable Graves' hyperthyroidism when ophthalmopathy did not progress within 18 months.

The material sequenced was blood. The source is a man in his late teens or twenties with Graves' hyperthyroidism. The chain couples TRBV2 to TRBJ1-3, with D tentatively TRBD1 (5 bases). The CDR3 nucleotides read TGTGCCAGCTCCCGATTGGGAGGGGCTGGAAACACCATATATTTT. It codes for CASSRLGGAGNTIYF.